The next 17 T cell receptor beta chains were all read from a single sample in a study of T cell changes during pregnancy in multiple sclerosis. The data were produced by immunoSEQ multiplex PCR, yet TCRdb's version contains in-frame clones alone and is incomplete. The sample contains fewer than 150,000 clones, 90% to 98% of which appear only once. The sequenced sample was peripheral blood, obtained after pregnancy. These receptors originate from a female donor with multiple sclerosis, enrolled in a pregnancy study.

V is TRBV13 and J is TRBJ2-5; the match to TRBD2 covers 9 bases. This CDR3 spans 16 amino acids. The V and J ends lost 5 bases and 5 bases, in that order; junction bases with no gene match: 12. Germline V gives CDR1 PRHDT, CDR2 FYEKMQ (reference sequence). DNA for the CDR3: TGTGCCAGCAGCCGCGGTCGGCTAGCGGGGAGGGAGACCCAGTACTTC. Translating gives CASSRGRLAGRETQYF.

The chain links TRBV19 to TRBJ2-3; TRBD2 aligns across 7 bases. The CDR3 covers 14 residues. CDR1 is LNHDA and CDR2 is SQIVND in the germline V gene (reference sequence). J gave up 3 bases and V 1 base, and 1 base lay outside the gene matches. For the CDR3, the DNA is TGTGCCAGTAGTATAGGGGGGGGGACAGATACGCAGTATTTT. It specifies CASSIGGGTDTQYF.

CDR3 protein: CASIPGTPGELFF. The DNA of the CDR3 is TGTGCCAGCATCCCCGGGACACCCGGGGAGCTGTTTTTT. The rearrangement uses TRBV11-2 and TRBJ2-2, with D tentatively TRBD1 (6 bases). Germline V gene data show CDR1 as SGHAT and CDR2 as FQNNGV. There are 13 residues in the CDR3. V lost 7 bases to trimming and J lost 6 bases, with 12 bases between them.

CDR3 in amino acids: CASSTDSYNEQFF. CDR3 nucleotides: TGTGCCAGCAGCACGGACAGCTACAATGAGCAGTTCTTC. The chain recombines TRBV7-9 with TRBJ2-1, with D maybe TRBD1 (6 bases). The CDR3 has 13 amino acids. Trimming stripped 5 bases from V and 3 bases from J, with 8 bases between. Germline V gene sequence: CDR1 SEHNR, CDR2 FQNEAQ (reference sequence). Based on the CDR3 plus reference TRBV7-9 and TRBJ2-1, the full variable domain is DTGVSQNPRHKITKRGQNVTFRCDPISEHNRLYWYRQTLGQGPEFLTYFQNEAQLEKSRLLSDRFSAERPKGSFSTLEIQRTEQGDSAMYLCASSTDSYNEQFFGPGTRLTVL.

The chain carries TRBV4-2 and TRBJ2-3; TRBD2 matches at 10 bases. Germline CDR1 reads LGHNA; CDR2 reads YNFKEQ. Trimming at V came to 0 bases and at J to 3 bases, leaving 3 bases not matched to a gene. The CDR3 consists of 16 residues. CDR3 nucleotide sequence: TGTGCCAGCAGCCAAGAATCGGGACTAGCGACAGATACGCAGTATTTT. Its protein product is CASSQESGLATDTQYF.

This sequence joins TRBV14 and TRBJ2-1; 9 bases agree with TRBD2. V shed 0 bases and J 8 bases; nucleotides not matched to a gene: 8. From germline, CDR1 is SGHDN and CDR2 FVKESK. CDR3 size: 16 residues. CDR3 sequence (DNA): TGTGCCAGCAGCCAAGATTGGGCTAGCGGGATGGATGAGCAGTTCTTC. It codes for CASSQDWASGMDEQFF.

V is TRBV7-2 and J is TRBJ2-3, with TRBD1 as a possible D gene (6 bases). Germline V gene data show CDR1 as SGHTA and CDR2 as FQGNSA. The CDR3 is made up of 14 amino acids. The V end lost 6 bases, the J end lost 7 bases, and 17 bases lay between the germline ends. The CDR3: CASRTGTRVNTQYF. CDR3 bases: TGTGCCAGCAGGACAGGTACCCGCGTGAATACGCAGTATTTT.

The chain joins TRBV2 to TRBJ2-1; weak D call: TRBD2 (5 bases). Trimming shortened V by 2 bases and J by 12 bases, and 20 bases separated the two germline ends. Germline V gene data show CDR1 as SNHLY and CDR2 as FYNNEI. This CDR3 is 15 amino acids long. The CDR3 spells CASSEWVMDSVGQFF. The CDR3 DNA reads TGTGCCAGCAGTGAATGGGTTATGGACTCCGTTGGGCAGTTCTTC.

This sequence joins TRBV10-2 and TRBJ1-4; 9 bases agree with TRBD1. The CDR3 has 16 amino acids. Per the germline V gene, CDR1 is WSHSY and CDR2 is SAAADI. J was trimmed by 8 bases and V by 4 bases; bases with no gene match: 11. CDR3 nucleotides: TGCGCCAGCAGTGCCTCAACAGGGGGCGCAGAAGAAAAACTGTTTTTT. Its protein is CASSASTGGAEEKLFF.

The chain is built from TRBV5-1 and TRBJ2-7; 7 nucleotides agree with TRBD1. This CDR3 comprises 15 residues. V was pared by 0 bases and J by 3 bases, with 6 bases of the junction left unmatched. CDR1 and CDR2 from the germline V gene are SGHRS and YFSETQ. The CDR3 nucleotides read TGCGCCAGCAGCTTGGTTGGGACAGAGTTCTACGAGCAGTACTTC. Protein product: CASSLVGTEFYEQYF.

This chain joins TRBV7-6 and TRBJ2-1, with TRBD2 matching 10 bases. Germline CDR1 reads SGHVS; CDR2 reads FNYEAQ. This CDR3 is 16 amino acids long. Unmatched junction bases numbered 5, after V lost 2 bases and J lost 4 bases. In DNA form, the CDR3 reads TGTGCCAGCAGCTTACGGACTAGCGGAATTTACAATGAGCAGTTCTTC. Amino acids: CASSLRTSGIYNEQFF.

V and J are TRBV7-3 and TRBJ2-3, with TRBD2 matching over 12 bases. This CDR3 comprises 15 residues. J was trimmed by 9 bases and V by 4 bases; bases with no gene match: 8. Germline V gene lookup returns CDR1 SGHTA and CDR2 FQGTGA. The CDR3 protein is CASSWGLAGGETQYF. DNA for the CDR3: TGTGCCAGCAGCTGGGGGCTAGCGGGAGGGGAGACGCAGTATTTT.

The chain combines TRBV25-1 with TRBJ2-3; 12 bases agree with TRBD2. This CDR3 region has 17 residues. Per the germline V gene, CDR1 is MGHDK and CDR2 is SYGVNS. The ends lost 5 bases at V and 6 bases at J; junction bases unmatched: 12. The DNA for the CDR3 is TGTGCCAGCAGTTCCCCCACGGGACTAGCGGGTAGTGATACGCAGTATTTT. Its translation: CASSSPTGLAGSDTQYF.

The chain links TRBV19 to TRBJ1-5; D is perhaps TRBD1 (5 bases). The V gene's germline CDR1 is LNHDA and CDR2 SQIVND (reference sequence). V gave up 6 bases and J gave up 2 bases, with 14 bases separating them. The CDR3 extends over 15 amino acids. The CDR3 loop is CASSYSVGGNQPQHF. CDR3 sequence (DNA): TGTGCCAGTAGCTACTCGGTAGGGGGCAATCAGCCCCAGCATTTT.

The chain couples TRBV21-1 to TRBJ1-2; the D call TRBD1 from the table was never checked on the DNA. TRBV21-1 is tagged as a pseudogene. This CDR3 is built from 15 residues. The CDR3 DNA follows: TGTGCCAGCAGCAAGCGTAGAGGGGGAAACTATGGCTACACCTTC. It is translated as CASSKRRGGNYGYTF.

V and J are TRBV4-2 and TRBJ2-3, with 7 bases matching TRBD2. V trimming: 1 base; J trimming: 2 bases; junction bases outside the gene matches: 9. Germline CDR1 reads LGHNA; CDR2 reads YNFKEQ. There are 17 residues in the CDR3. CDR3 amino acids: CASSQVRSSGYTDTQYF. The CDR3 nucleotides read TGTGCCAGCAGCCAAGTCAGGAGTAGCGGGTACACAGATACGCAGTATTTT.

This sequence joins TRBV27 and TRBJ2-7; D is possibly TRBD1 (5 bases). The CDR3 length is 13 residues. The germline gives CDR1 MNHEY, CDR2 SMNVEV (reference sequence). V was pared by 3 bases and J by 1 base, with 7 bases between. DNA of the CDR3: TGTGCCAGCAGTTTGGGGCAGTCCTACGAGCAGTACTTC. Translated, it gives CASSLGQSYEQYF.